The 8 T cell receptor beta chains listed next were all sequenced from one sample in a study of response to subunit inactivated influenza vaccine. From the RT-PCR reads, TCRdb called clonotypes with MiXCR, one entry per CDR3 protein. The sample lists roughly 170,000 distinct CDR3 sequences; nearly 9.5% were seen once. The specimen was non-naive T cells sorted from PBMCs, collected on the day of vaccination. These receptors came from a man aged 45 to 65 who received an inactivated influenza vaccine.

There are a few counts of this clonotype. V and J are TRBV9 and TRBJ2-1; no definite D call. There are 13 residues in the CDR3. V was trimmed by 0 bases and J by 8 bases, leaving 9 bases between them. CDR1 and CDR2 from the germline V gene are SGDLS and YYNGEE. The CDR3, as DNA: TGTGCCAGCAGCGTAGCCCCGTTTGATGAGCAGTTCTTC. Encoded protein: CASSVAPFDEQFF.

This chain connects TRBV20-1 to TRBJ2-5; the match to TRBD1 covers 10 bases. V trimming: 4 bases; J trimming: 0 bases; junction bases outside the gene matches: 5. There are 15 residues in the CDR3. Germline V gene data show CDR1 as DFQATT and CDR2 as SNEGSKA (reference sequence). The CDR3 spells CSATGQGVYQETQYF. Written as DNA, the CDR3 is TGCAGTGCTACAGGACAGGGGGTTTACCAAGAGACCCAGTACTTC.

The chain combines TRBV7-2 with TRBJ2-7; TRBD2 matches at 9 bases. The ends lost 2 bases at V and 3 bases at J; junction bases unmatched: 2. The CDR3 sequence is 14 residues long. Germline values: CDR1 SGHTA, CDR2 FQGNSA. Here the CDR3 DNA reads TGTGCCAGCAGCTTAATGCGGGGGGGCTACGAGCAGTACTTC. Protein: CASSLMRGGYEQYF.

This clonotype has only a few counts. V is TRBV5-1 and J is TRBJ2-3; tentative D call: TRBD1 (5 bases). This CDR3 has 13 amino acids. Germline V CDR1 and CDR2: SGHRS, YFSETQ. V lost 7 bases, J lost 2 bases, and 11 bases lay in between. The CDR3 DNA follows: TGCGCCAGCGCAGGACAAGACACAGATACGCAGTATTTT. It translates to CASAGQDTDTQYF.

This clonotype occurred many times. The V and J genes are TRBV28 and TRBJ1-1; TRBD1 is a possible D gene (5 bases). Germline V gene sequence: CDR1 MDHEN, CDR2 SYDVKM. The CDR3 runs 15 residues. The ends were cut back, 4 bases at V and 1 base at J, with 13 bases in the middle. CDR3 region: CASSYPIGQNTEAFF. The CDR3 bases are TGTGCCAGCAGTTACCCAATCGGACAGAACACTGAAGCTTTCTTT.

This clonotype was observed many times. The chain has TRBV12-3 or TRBV12-4 and TRBJ2-5, with D hard to call. The CDR3 is 13 amino acids. V lost 8 bases, J lost 4 bases, and 14 bases lay in between. The CDR3 DNA follows: TGTGCCAGCGCACGCAATGATAGAGAGACCCAGTACTTC. This translates into CASARNDRETQYF.

This clonotype was found a few times. The rearrangement links TRBV11-2 to TRBJ2-1; 7 bases agree with TRBD2. Germline CDR1 is SGHAT and CDR2 is FQNNGV. The CDR3 runs 16 residues. V gave up 0 bases and J gave up 5 bases; unmatched junction bases: 7. CDR3 in amino acids: CASSLEAGVVNNEQFF. Written as DNA, the CDR3 is TGTGCCAGCAGCTTAGAGGCGGGGGTCGTAAACAATGAGCAGTTCTTC.

This clonotype was found a few times. V gene TRBV20-1 combines with J gene TRBJ2-1, with D maybe TRBD2 (6 bases). The CDR3 is made up of 14 amino acids. Germline CDR1 DFQATT, CDR2 SNEGSKA (reference sequence). The DNA for the CDR3 is TGCACCCCGTTCCTAGCGAGTCCCTACAATGAGCAGTTCTTC. The encoded protein is CTPFLASPYNEQFF.